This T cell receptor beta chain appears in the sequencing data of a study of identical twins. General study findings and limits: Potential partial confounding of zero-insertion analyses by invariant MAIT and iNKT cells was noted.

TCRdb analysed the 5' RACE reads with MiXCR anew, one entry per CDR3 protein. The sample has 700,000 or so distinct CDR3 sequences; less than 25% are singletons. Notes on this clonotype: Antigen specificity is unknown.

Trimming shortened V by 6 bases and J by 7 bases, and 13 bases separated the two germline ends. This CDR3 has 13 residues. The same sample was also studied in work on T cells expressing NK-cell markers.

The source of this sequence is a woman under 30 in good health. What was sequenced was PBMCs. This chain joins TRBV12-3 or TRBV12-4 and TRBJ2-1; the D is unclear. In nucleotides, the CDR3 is TGTGCCAGCAGCCTCAATAGCAGGAATGAGCAGTTCTTC. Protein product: CASSLNSRNEQFF.